Shown below are 21 T cell receptor beta chains from a single sample sequenced in a study of T cell repertoires in aging, cancer and after chemotherapy. TCR beta rearrangements were amplified from peripheral blood genomic DNA. Rearranged V-D-J TRB sequences were amplified with a mixed TRB-A/B primer pool. TCRdb re-derived calls from the multiplex PCR reads in MiXCR, one entry per CDR3 protein. The sample holds about 6,000 distinct CDR3 sequences; roughly a quarter are singletons and the top ten take around 9.7%. Sequences were obtained from blood. The receptors come from a human donor in good health.

Details on this clonotype: This sequence may be a read error, since a much larger clone differs from it by one base. This rearrangement joins TRBV7-9 to TRBJ2-2; 9 nucleotides align to TRBD1. J gave up 6 bases and V 6 bases, and 8 bases lay outside the gene matches. The CDR3 covers 15 residues. Germline V lookup: CDR1 SEHNR, CDR2 FQNEAQ (reference sequence). The CDR3 DNA is TGTGCCAGCAGAAGCCGGGACAGGGCCCCCGGGGAGCTGTTTTTT. Amino acid sequence: CASRSRDRAPGELFF. The full variable domain, in which reference TRBV7-9 and TRBJ2-2 provide the parts outside the CDR3, is DTGVSQNPRHKITKRGQNVTFRCDPISEHNRLYWYRQTLGQGPEFLTYFQNEAQLEKSRLLSDRFSAERPKGSFSTLEIQRTEQGDSAMYLCASRSRDRAPGELFFGEGSRLTVL.

This chain connects TRBV5-6 to TRBJ2-1, with 9 bases that match TRBD2. This CDR3 is built from 15 residues. Germline assignment: CDR1 SGHDT and CDR2 YYEEEE. The J segment lost 10 bases and the V segment lost 4 bases, leaving 12 bases of the junction unmatched. CDR3: CASSGREGGIREQFF. The CDR3 DNA follows: TGTGCCAGCAGCGGGCGGGAGGGTGGTATTAGGGAGCAGTTCTTC.

This clonotype rates as medium-sized. The chain couples TRBV10-3 to TRBJ1-2, with TRBD1 matching over 9 bases. This CDR3 is 17 amino acids long. Germline CDR1 ENHRY, CDR2 SYGVKD. V lost 0 bases to trimming and J lost 3 bases; unmatched junction nucleotides: 8. The DNA for the CDR3 is TGTGCCATCAGTGAGTCAGGGGACAGGGTTCGTTACTATGGCTACACCTTC. It specifies CAISESGDRVRYYGYTF.

This clonotype is labeled as medium-sized (0.01 to 0.1%). J is TRBJ1-2 and V is TRBV20-1; D gene uncertain. This CDR3 is 11 amino acids long. V was clipped by 2 bases and J by 8 bases, with 9 bases between them. The germline V gene encodes CDR1 DFQATT and CDR2 SNEGSKA (reference sequence). In DNA, the CDR3 is TGCAGTGCTAGAATAGGGCAAGGCTACACCTTC. This gives the protein CSARIGQGYTF.

By share, this clonotype counts as medium-sized. The V call is TRBV6-5, the J call TRBJ1-5, with D hard to call. CDR3 length: 15 amino acids. CDR1 and CDR2 (germline): MNHEY, SVGAGI. Trimming left V 5 bases short and J 7 bases short, with 18 bases between. CDR3 in DNA: TGTGCCAGCAGTCCCAGCCCCAATCCAAGGCAGCCCCAGCATTTT. It specifies CASSPSPNPRQPQHF.

Turning to this clonotype: One base away lies a much larger clone, so this may be a sequencing read error. As the CDR3 is not closed by the conserved phenylalanine or tryptophan, this likely results from a read error. The V call is TRBV7-2, the J call TRBJ2-2, with TRBD1 matching 9 bases. Germline V lookup: CDR1 SGHTA, CDR2 FQGNSA. V lost 1 base to trimming and J lost 2 bases; unmatched junction nucleotides: 2. The CDR3 has 16 amino acids. The CDR3 is CASSLGGQGNTGELFY. The CDR3 region has the DNA TGTGCCAGCAGCTTAGGGGGACAGGGAAACACCGGGGAGCTGTTTTAT.

Regarding this clonotype: A much larger clone differs from this one at a single base, so this may be a read error. The rearrangement joins TRBV5-6 to TRBJ2-7; D may be TRBD1 or TRBD2 (5 bases each). The CDR3 loop spans 14 amino acids. V was shortened by 1 base and J by 5 bases, with 13 bases between the two germline ends. Germline lookup yields CDR1 SGHDT and CDR2 YYEEEE. The CDR3: CASSLRGRDHEQYF. The CDR3 nucleotides are TGTGCCAGCAGCTTGCGCGGCAGGGACCACGAGCAGTACTTC.

Details on this clonotype: This may come from a read error, since a much larger clone is one base off. The gene calls are TRBV12-3 or TRBV12-4 and TRBJ2-3; D is perhaps TRBD2 (5 bases). This CDR3 region has 12 residues. V was cut by 7 bases and J by 4 bases, with 9 bases left in between. The CDR3 sequence: CASTSSPDTQYF. The CDR3 DNA follows: TGTGCCAGCACCTCTAGCCCAGATACGCAGTATTTT.

V is TRBV11-3 and J is TRBJ1-1, with D maybe TRBD1 (6 bases). Germline V gene data show CDR1 as SGHNT and CDR2 as YENEEA. V dropped 6 bases and J dropped 3 bases, with 11 bases sitting between them. CDR3 length equals 13 residues. The CDR3 reads CASSPYRDTEAFF. The CDR3, as DNA: TGTGCCAGCAGTCCTTACAGGGACACTGAAGCTTTCTTT.

This clonotype has only a few counts. This rearrangement joins TRBV29-1 to TRBJ2-3; D ambiguous. From germline, CDR1 is SQVTM and CDR2 ANQGSEA. Trimming took off 3 bases at V and 5 bases at J, with 12 bases between the two ends. This CDR3 region has 13 residues. The CDR3 bases are TGCAGCGTTGATATGGTGTTGGGAGATACGCAGTATTTT. This translates into CSVDMVLGDTQYF.

This clonotype was found a few times. The gene calls are TRBV18 and TRBJ2-5, with a tentative D call TRBD1 (6 bases). Deletions cut 3 bases from V and 3 bases from J, with 11 bases between. Germline V lookup: CDR1 KGHSH, CDR2 LQKENI. CDR3 length: 14 amino acids. CDR3 DNA: TGTGCCAGCTCACCCGGGACACAAAAAGAGACCCAGTACTTC. Protein sequence: CASSPGTQKETQYF.

V usage is TRBV2 and J usage is TRBJ2-5, with 7 bases identical to TRBD1. The CDR3 totals 12 residues. The ends lost 6 bases at V and 4 bases at J; junction bases unmatched: 2. Germline CDR1 reads SNHLY; CDR2 reads FYNNEI. The chain's CDR3 is CASRQGIETQYF. The CDR3 region has the DNA TGTGCCAGCAGACAGGGGATAGAGACCCAGTACTTC.

The chain carries TRBV20-1 and TRBJ1-1, with D possibly TRBD1 on 5 matching bases. Trimming removed 0 bases from V and 1 base from J, with 15 bases in between. The CDR3 totals 16 residues. CDR1 DFQATT and CDR2 SNEGSKA come from the germline V gene (reference sequence). CDR3 DNA: TGCAGTGCTAGAGATACCGGGGGGGGGGGGAACACTGAAGCTTTCTTT. Translated, it gives CSARDTGGGGNTEAFF.

This chain joins TRBV20-1 and TRBJ2-5; D tentatively fits TRBD1 or TRBD2 (7 bases each). Germline CDR1 DFQATT, CDR2 SNEGSKA (reference sequence). V was pared by 6 bases and J by 6 bases, with 17 bases between. The length of the CDR3 is 13 residues. As DNA, the CDR3 is TGCAGTGCCGGGGGGCAGGGGGATAAGACCCAGTACTTC. It yields the protein CSAGGQGDKTQYF.

By frequency in the sample, this clonotype is medium-sized. The chain links TRBV6-1 to TRBJ2-1; TRBD2 matches at 8 bases. Germline V gives CDR1 MNHNS, CDR2 SASEGT. The CDR3 has 15 residues. Germline trimming cut 6 bases from V and 5 bases from J; bases unmatched to any gene: 9. CDR3 DNA sequence: TGTGCCAGCAGACCCAGGAGGACTAGCAACAATGAGCAGTTCTTC. Translating gives CASRPRRTSNNEQFF.

Regarding this clonotype: Being one base from a much bigger clone, this may be a read error. The rearrangement uses TRBV5-5 and TRBJ2-7; D tentatively reads TRBD1 or TRBD2 (7 bases each). V lost 5 bases to trimming and J lost 5 bases, with 17 bases between them. The CDR3 contains 14 residues. Germline CDR1 is SGHKS and CDR2 is YYEKEE (reference sequence). Written as DNA, the CDR3 is TGTGCCAGCAGATGGCAGGGGGGGACCAACGAGCAGTACTTC. It codes for CASRWQGGTNEQYF.

Worth noting for this clonotype: Compared with germline, one end of the junction differs, possibly owing to a read error. V is TRBV5-1 and J is TRBJ2-7; 12 nucleotides align to TRBD2. CDR1 SGHRS and CDR2 YFSETQ come from the germline V gene. This CDR3 comprises 17 residues. DNA of the CDR3: TGTGCCAGCAGCTTATTCCAACTAGCGGGGGGCACCTACGAGCAGTACTTC. It yields the protein CASSLFQLAGGTYEQYF.

In regard to this clonotype: With a much larger clone just one base away, this may be a read error. The V gene is TRBV5-4, the J gene TRBJ2-7, with D perhaps TRBD2 (5 bases). Trimming left V 4 bases short and J 1 base short, with 6 bases between. Germline assignment: CDR1 SGHNT and CDR2 YYREEE (reference sequence). The CDR3 has 12 residues. CDR3 in DNA: TGTGCCAGCAGCCCGGGGTCCTACGAGCAGTACGTC. It is translated as CASSPGSYEQYV.

This clonotype counts as medium-sized. The chain uses TRBV18 and TRBJ1-3, with TRBD1 matching over 9 bases. The CDR3 runs 15 residues. The V segment lost 4 bases and the J segment 3 bases; nucleotides outside the gene matches: 4. CDR1 is KGHSH, CDR2 LQKENI, per germline. CDR3 loop: CASSQQGAFGNTIYF. In DNA, the CDR3 is TGTGCCAGCTCACAACAGGGGGCTTTTGGAAACACCATATATTTT.

V and J are TRBV29-1 and TRBJ1-2; 8 bases are shared with TRBD1. The CDR3 is 12 residues long. Per germline, CDR1 SQVTM and CDR2 ANQGSEA. V shed 4 bases, J shed 6 bases, and the junction held 4 bases outside the gene matches. In DNA form, the CDR3 reads TGCAGCGTTGGGACAGGGTCCGATGGCTACACCTTC. Protein product: CSVGTGSDGYTF.

This clonotype was found many times. The rearrangement links TRBV12-1 to TRBJ2-7. TRBV12-1 is a documented pseudogene. This CDR3 comprises 17 residues. CDR3 in amino acids: CASSRAPLGGLPYEQYV. DNA of the CDR3: TGTGCCAGCAGCCGCGCTCCTTTAGGCGGCCTTCCCTACGAGCAGTACGTC.